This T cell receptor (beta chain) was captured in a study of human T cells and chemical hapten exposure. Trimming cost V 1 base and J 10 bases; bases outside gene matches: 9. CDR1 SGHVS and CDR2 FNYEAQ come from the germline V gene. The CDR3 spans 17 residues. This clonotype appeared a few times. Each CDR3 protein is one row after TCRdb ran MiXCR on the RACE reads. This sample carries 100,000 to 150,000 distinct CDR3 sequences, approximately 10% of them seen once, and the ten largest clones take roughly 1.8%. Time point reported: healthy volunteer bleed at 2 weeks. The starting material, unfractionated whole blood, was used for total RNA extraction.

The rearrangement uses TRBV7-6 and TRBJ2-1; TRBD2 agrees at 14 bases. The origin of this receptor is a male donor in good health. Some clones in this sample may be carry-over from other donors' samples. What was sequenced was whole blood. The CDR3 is CASSLVLTSGRAGEQFF. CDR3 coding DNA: TGTGCCAGCAGCTTAGTTTTGACTAGCGGGAGGGCTGGGGAGCAGTTCTTC.